Following are 32 T cell receptor beta chains from one sample sequenced in a study of T cell responses to AZD1222 COVID-19 vaccine. Generated by immunoSEQ multiplex PCR, the TCRdb table keeps only in-frame clones and is missing some. The sample carries 90,000 to 100,000 clones, approximately 84% recorded once. Material: peripheral blood, obtained 28 days after the second AZD1222 dose. These receptors came from an adult who received the AZD1222 COVID-19 vaccine.

The V call is TRBV19, the J call TRBJ1-2; D gene unclear. The V end lost 3 bases, the J end lost 3 bases, and 8 bases lay between the germline ends. The CDR3 has 13 amino acids. Germline-derived CDR1 and CDR2 are LNHDA and SQIVND (reference sequence). The chain's CDR3 is CASSIWSDYGYTF. The CDR3 DNA sequence: TGTGCCAGTAGTATTTGGTCGGACTATGGCTACACCTTC.

This clone has only one observation. The rearrangement uses TRBV7-3 and TRBJ2-1; 9 positions match TRBD1. V was clipped by 5 bases and J by 9 bases; unmatched bases: 5. This CDR3 is 13 amino acids long. Looked up from germline, CDR1 is SGHTA and CDR2 is FQGTGA. This CDR3 is CASSPGTGSEQFF. CDR3 DNA: TGTGCCAGCAGCCCCGGGACAGGGAGTGAGCAGTTCTTC.

The chain couples TRBV2 to TRBJ1-3, with TRBD1 identical over 9 bases. Germline V gives CDR1 SNHLY, CDR2 FYNNEI. This CDR3 spans 15 amino acids. With 4 bases clipped from V and 1 base from J, the junction kept 2 bases outside the gene matches. Written as DNA, the CDR3 is TGTGCCAGCAGTGTCGGGACAGGGTCTGGAAACACCATATATTTT. It translates to CASSVGTGSGNTIYF.

This clone has a single count. DNA of the CDR3: TGCGCCAGCAGCCCGGGACAGCCCGCCGGGGAGCTGTTTTTT. It is translated as CASSPGQPAGELFF. The chain employs TRBV5-1 and TRBJ2-2, with 7 bases aligning to TRBD1. The CDR3 has 14 amino acids. From germline, CDR1 is SGHRS and CDR2 YFSETQ. J lost 6 bases, V lost 4 bases, and 6 bases had no gene match.

The chain has TRBV18 and TRBJ2-7; possible D gene TRBD2, 5 bases. Trimming left V 2 bases short and J 9 bases short, with 11 bases between. The CDR3 has 12 residues. Germline CDR1 KGHSH, CDR2 LQKENI. CDR3 DNA sequence: TGTGCCAGCTCACCATACGGGATCGCGCAGTACTTC. It codes for CASSPYGIAQYF. Full variable domain (remainder filled in from reference TRBV18 and TRBJ2-7): NAGVMQNPRHLVRRRGQEARLRCSPMKGHSHVYWYRQLPEEGLKFMVYLQKENIIDESGMPKERFSAEFPKEGPSILRIQQVVRGDSAAYFCASSPYGIAQYFGPGTRLTVT.

The CDR3 nucleotides read TGTGCCAGCAGCCTATCGGGAAACGTCTACGAGCAGTACTTC. It specifies CASSLSGNVYEQYF. The V and J genes are TRBV3-1 (or the pseudogene TRBV3-2) and TRBJ2-7; perhaps TRBD2 as D (5 bases). The CDR3 has 14 residues. Per germline, CDR1 LGHDT and CDR2 YNNKEL (reference sequence). V was shortened by 4 bases and J by 3 bases, with 13 bases between the two germline ends.

The chain uses TRBV11-2 and TRBJ2-5; TRBD2 matches 9 bases. CDR1 is SGHAT, CDR2 FQNNGV, per germline. V trimming: 1 base; J trimming: 0 bases; junction bases outside the gene matches: 0. This CDR3 region has 15 residues. The CDR3 sequence: CASSLGTSDQETQYF. In nucleotides, the CDR3 is TGTGCCAGCAGCTTAGGGACTAGCGACCAAGAGACCCAGTACTTC.

This rearrangement joins TRBV9 to TRBJ1-1; D call uncertain. The CDR3 is made up of 15 amino acids. Trimming took off 4 bases at V and 1 base at J, with 14 bases between the two ends. Germline-derived CDR1 and CDR2 are SGDLS and YYNGEE. CDR3 sequence (DNA): TGTGCCAGCAGCCTCCAACCATCCCGGAACACTGAAGCTTTCTTT. This encodes CASSLQPSRNTEAFF.

The chain has TRBV7-9 and TRBJ1-1; perhaps TRBD1 as D (5 bases). Germline values: CDR1 SEHNR, CDR2 FQNEAQ (reference sequence). The V gene lost 0 bases and the J gene lost 10 bases, with 9 bases spanning the gap. This CDR3 has 12 residues. CDR3 protein: CASSLARGGAFF. The CDR3 coding sequence is TGTGCCAGCAGCTTAGCGCGGGGGGGAGCTTTCTTT.

The DNA for the CDR3 is TGTGCCAGCAGCATCATCGGGACTCGCAGCTACGAGCAGTACTTC. Translation gives CASSIIGTRSYEQYF. This rearrangement joins TRBV6-5 to TRBJ2-7; TRBD2 might be the D (6 bases). V lost 6 bases and J 3 bases, leaving 18 bases between the germline ends. CDR1 and CDR2 from the germline V gene are MNHEY and SVGAGI. The CDR3 loop spans 15 amino acids.

This clone appeared once. V gene TRBV18 combines with J gene TRBJ1-6, with 9 bases lining up with TRBD1. V dropped 3 bases and J dropped 10; count of bases not matched to a gene: 4. From germline, CDR1 is KGHSH and CDR2 LQKENI. CDR3 length: 14 amino acids. The CDR3 DNA sequence: TGTGCCAGCTCACCGACAGGGGGTTTCTCACCCCTCCACTTT. This translates into CASSPTGGFSPLHF.

This clone was seen a few times. The V and J genes are TRBV7-3 and TRBJ1-1; D might be TRBD1 (5 bases). V dropped 5 bases and J dropped 5 bases, with 12 bases sitting between them. The germline V gene encodes CDR1 SGHTA and CDR2 FQGTGA. The CDR3 runs to 13 residues. The CDR3 DNA follows: TGTGCCAGCAGCCCGGCCGGGGGGACTGAAGCTTTCTTT. Amino acids: CASSPAGGTEAFF. The full variable domain, in which reference TRBV7-3 and TRBJ1-1 provide the parts outside the CDR3, is GAGVSQTPSNKVTEKGKYVELRCDPISGHTALYWYRQSLGQGPEFLIYFQGTGAADDSGLPNDRFFAVRPEGSVSTLKIQRTERGDSAVYLCASSPAGGTEAFFGQGTRLTVV.

The chain combines TRBV7-8 with TRBJ1-1, with D maybe TRBD1 (5 bases). V lost 3 bases and J 8 bases, leaving 13 bases between the germline ends. The CDR3 loop spans 13 amino acids. The germline V gene has CDR1 SGHVS and CDR2 FQNEAQ. This chain's CDR3 is CASSLVPTVEAFF. The CDR3 DNA follows: TGTGCCAGCAGCTTGGTCCCGACAGTCGAAGCTTTCTTT.

The rearrangement joins TRBV5-1 to TRBJ1-6; 10 bases are a match to TRBD1. Germline V CDR1 and CDR2: SGHRS, YFSETQ. The V segment lost 4 bases and the J segment 8 bases; nucleotides outside the gene matches: 3. The CDR3 covers 14 residues. In nucleotides, the CDR3 is TGCGCCAGCAGCACGGACAGGGGGGATTCACCCCTCCACTTT. This translates into CASSTDRGDSPLHF.

This clone was observed a few times. The chain links TRBV5-8 to TRBJ2-7; D is uncertain. CDR1 SGHTS and CDR2 YDEGEE come from the germline V gene. The CDR3 is made up of 12 amino acids. The ends were cut back, 4 bases at V and 3 bases at J, with 8 bases in the middle. CDR3 sequence (DNA): TGTGCCAGCAGCCGTCAAAGCTACGAGCAGTACTTC. Translated, it gives CASSRQSYEQYF. The complete variable domain, with remaining parts taken from reference TRBV5-8 and TRBJ2-7, reads EAGVTQSPTHLIKTRGQQATLRCSPISGHTSVYWYQQALGLGLQFLLWYDEGEERNRGNFPPRFSGRQFPNYSSELNVNALELEDSALYLCASSRQSYEQYFGPGTRLTVT.

The chain carries TRBV6-1 and TRBJ2-7; a weak D match, TRBD2 (6 bases). Germline-derived CDR1 and CDR2 are MNHNS and SASEGT. This CDR3 is built from 14 residues. The V end lost 2 bases, the J end lost 3 bases, and 11 bases lay between the germline ends. CDR3 sequence: CASSEQTRNYEQYF. CDR3 DNA: TGTGCCAGCAGTGAACAGACTAGGAACTACGAGCAGTACTTC.

Turning to this clone: The junction does not match germline at one end; this may be a read error. The chain links TRBV3-1 (or the pseudogene TRBV3-2) to TRBJ1-3, with unresolved D. This CDR3 is built from 15 residues. Germline CDR1 reads LGHDT; CDR2 reads YNNKEL (reference sequence). CDR3 DNA: TGTGCCAGCACCCAAAACGGAGGCTCTGGAAACACCATATATTTT. Translation gives CASTQNGGSGNTIYF.

CDR3 loop: CASSPQGVLVTEAFF. Here the CDR3 DNA reads TGTGCCAGCAGTCCACAGGGAGTGTTGGTAACTGAAGCTTTCTTT. This chain links TRBV6-5 with TRBJ1-1; tentatively, D is TRBD1 (6 bases). The CDR3 length is 15 residues. The V and J ends lost 5 bases and 5 bases respectively, with 18 bases between them. The germline V gene encodes CDR1 MNHEY and CDR2 SVGAGI.

V and J are TRBV5-6 and TRBJ2-7, with 12 bases matching TRBD2. Germline V gene data show CDR1 as SGHDT and CDR2 as YYEEEE. Trimming at V came to 4 bases and at J to 4 bases, leaving 6 bases not matched to a gene. The CDR3 consists of 15 residues. This CDR3 reads CASSTRLAGEYEQYF. The CDR3 DNA is TGTGCCAGCAGCACAAGACTAGCGGGGGAGTACGAGCAGTACTTC.

This chain connects TRBV9 to TRBJ2-2, with D perhaps matching TRBD2 (6 bases). This CDR3 contains 16 residues. CDR1 is SGDLS, CDR2 YYNGEE, per germline. Trimming took 4 bases from V and 2 from J, leaving 15 bases between them. The CDR3 sequence: CASSLDVGGNTGELFF. The DNA of the CDR3 is TGTGCCAGCAGCCTAGATGTGGGGGGAAACACCGGGGAGCTGTTTTTT.

This clone was seen only a few times. This chain connects TRBV6-1 to TRBJ2-7; 9 bases are a match to TRBD1. Germline trimming cut 0 bases from V and 0 bases from J; bases unmatched to any gene: 6. In germline, CDR1 is MNHNS, CDR2 SASEGT. This CDR3 is built from 17 residues. CDR3 loop: CASSEAIGTGSSYEQYF. The DNA of the CDR3 is TGTGCCAGCAGTGAAGCGATAGGGACAGGGAGCTCCTACGAGCAGTACTTC.

The chain combines TRBV7-3 with TRBJ1-2; D not resolved. The CDR3 covers 13 residues. Trimming cost V 5 bases and J 4 bases, with 11 bases left between them. Germline CDR1 SGHTA, CDR2 FQGTGA. The CDR3 nucleotides read TGTGCCAGCAGCCCTGGAGCTGGCTATGGCTACACCTTC. Its translation is CASSPGAGYGYTF.

This chain joins TRBV3-1 (or the pseudogene TRBV3-2) and TRBJ1-6; possible D gene TRBD1, 6 bases. The CDR3 runs to 18 residues. Germline V gene lookup returns CDR1 LGHDT and CDR2 YNNKEL (reference sequence). Trimming stripped 1 base from V and 5 bases from J, with 18 bases between. The CDR3 sequence: CASSQALLTGGDNSPLHF. The DNA for the CDR3 is TGTGCCAGCAGCCAAGCGCTACTGACAGGTGGGGATAATTCACCCCTCCACTTT.

The chain has TRBV7-9 and TRBJ1-3; no definite D call. The CDR3 length is 16 residues. Between the trimmed V and J ends, which lost 5 bases and 0 bases, there was a span of 14 bases. Germline assignment: CDR1 SEHNR and CDR2 FQNEAQ (reference sequence). The CDR3: CASSPWLSSSGNTIYF. The DNA of the CDR3 is TGTGCCAGCAGCCCATGGCTGAGCAGCTCTGGAAACACCATATATTTT.

This rearrangement joins TRBV6-5 to TRBJ2-5; 7 nucleotides line up with TRBD2. J gave up 5 bases and V 11 bases, and 14 bases lay outside the gene matches. The germline CDR1 and CDR2 sequences are MNHEY and SVGAGI. The CDR3 loop spans 14 amino acids. The CDR3 reads CASTLAVAGETQYF. CDR3 DNA: TGTGCCTCTACGCTGGCGGTAGCGGGCGAGACCCAGTACTTC.

The V and J genes are TRBV5-5 and TRBJ1-1; the D gene is possibly TRBD1 (5 bases). With 0 bases removed from V and 4 bases from J, the gap between germline ends came to 10 bases. Per the germline V gene, CDR1 is SGHKS and CDR2 is YYEKEE (reference sequence). This CDR3 contains 14 residues. The CDR3 bases are TGTGCCAGCAGCTTGGGGGGCCGGGGCACTGAAGCTTTCTTT. It specifies CASSLGGRGTEAFF. The complete variable domain, with remaining parts taken from reference TRBV5-5 and TRBJ1-1, reads DAGVTQSPTHLIKTRGQQVTLRCSPISGHKSVSWYQQVLGQGPQFIFQYYEKEERGRGNFPDRFSARQFPNYSSELNVNALLLGDSALYLCASSLGGRGTEAFFGQGTRLTVV.

This chain links TRBV5-1 with TRBJ2-7; either TRBD1 or TRBD2 may supply D (5 bases each). CDR1 is SGHRS and CDR2 is YFSETQ in the germline V gene. Trimming stripped 5 bases from V and 6 bases from J, with 12 bases between. CDR3 size: 12 residues. Here the CDR3 reads CASRAEGREQYF. DNA for the CDR3: TGCGCCAGCAGAGCAGAGGGACGCGAGCAGTACTTC.

V and J are TRBV29-1 and TRBJ1-3, with D unclear. The CDR3 is made up of 12 amino acids. Trimming cost V 4 bases and J 3 bases, with 7 bases left between them. Germline V lookup: CDR1 SQVTM, CDR2 ANQGSEA. The CDR3 DNA reads as TGCAGCGTTGGGGGAGATGGAAACACCATATATTTT. Translating gives CSVGGDGNTIYF.

The chain uses TRBV4-2 and TRBJ2-7; the match to TRBD2 covers 11 bases. CDR1 and CDR2 from the germline V gene are LGHNA and YNFKEQ. The CDR3 spans 18 residues. The V segment lost 1 base and the J segment 1 base; nucleotides outside the gene matches: 9. Here the CDR3 DNA reads TGTGCCAGCAGCCAAGCCCTAGCGGGGGGCCTACAATCCTACGAGCAGTACTTC. Translated: CASSQALAGGLQSYEQYF.

The V call is TRBV4-1, the J call TRBJ1-6; D ambiguous. Germline CDR1 MGHRA, CDR2 YSYEKL. The V end lost 3 bases, the J end lost 0 bases, and 9 bases lay between the germline ends. The CDR3 runs 16 residues. The CDR3 protein is CASSQVWSSYNSPLHF. In DNA, the CDR3 is TGCGCCAGCAGCCAGGTATGGAGCTCCTATAATTCACCCCTCCACTTT.

The V gene is TRBV2, the J gene TRBJ2-6; tentatively, D is TRBD1 (5 bases). Germline CDR1 reads SNHLY; CDR2 reads FYNNEI. The germline V and J ends were trimmed by 5 bases and 2 bases, with 10 bases remaining between them. The CDR3 covers 15 residues. Written as DNA, the CDR3 is TGTGCCAGCAGTTATCAGGGCCCTGGGGCCAACGTCCTGACTTTC. Amino acids: CASSYQGPGANVLTF.

The rearrangement joins TRBV19 to TRBJ1-1, with D possibly TRBD1 on 6 matching bases. The V end was cut by 1 base, the J end by 4 bases, with 13 bases between. Germline V gives CDR1 LNHDA, CDR2 SQIVND (reference sequence). The CDR3 contains 15 residues. CDR3 bases: TGTGCCAGTAGTATAGCCCCCGGGGGGGCCACTGAAGCTTTCTTT. Its translation is CASSIAPGGATEAFF.